The sequence of this T cell receptor beta chain was determined in a study of graft-versus-host responses after intestinal transplantation. Study background: Multivisceral, liver-intestinal, or isolated intestinal grafts were transplanted into recipients. All recipients got anti-thymocyte globulin induction, then tacrolimus and steroids for roughly three years.

Concerning this clone itself: What it binds is unknown.

Notes on the study in general: Elevated graft-versus-host to host-versus-graft clonal ratios in allografts were recorded for patients with graft-donor T cell macrochimerism. The authors found GvH clones in recipient marrow, some appearing first in ileum or blood.

The length of the CDR3 is 14 residues. Germline V CDR1 and CDR2: MNHEY, SVGAGI. V shed 7 bases and J 9 bases; nucleotides not matched to a gene: 11. Assay: immunoSEQ multiplex PCR; the TCRdb copy retains only in-frame clones and omits some. This sample has 80,000 to 90,000 clones, with approximately 87% found just once. The genes are TRBV6-5 and TRBJ1-1; 10 bases map to TRBD1. The clonotype was recovered from a human donor who received an intestinal transplant. The sample here was unstimulated CD4+ T cells sorted from spleen or lymph node cells, taken before intestinal transplant. The CDR3, as DNA: TGTGCCAGCACCCTGACAGGGGGCGCGGGGAAAGCTTTCTTT. Protein sequence: CASTLTGGAGKAFF.